This TCR beta chain was profiled in a study of T cell responses to AZD1222 COVID-19 vaccine. The study, taken as a whole, reports: Vaccine-associated CD4 TCRs ranged over spike, dominating at 160-218 and 743-854. Sampled repertoires all dated from after the peak T cell response. The donor cohort was predominantly white British with a female majority, and clonal diversity may have been underestimated. Only a handful of AZD1222 recipients, more than 5 in all, had baseline seropositivity.

Measured with immunoSEQ multiplex PCR; TCRdb has only the in-frame clones, and not every one. Among approximately 26,000 clones listed, about nine tenths were seen once. The CDR3 length is 12 residues. V was trimmed by 8 bases and J by 11 bases, leaving 18 bases between them. The V gene's germline CDR1 is MGHRA and CDR2 YSYEKL. With respect to this clone: Its antigen is not identified.

The source material was peripheral blood, sampled on day 0 of AZD1222 vaccination. This chain uses TRBV4-1 with TRBJ1-1; D is unresolved. The receptor was isolated from an adult in good health. Here the CDR3 reads CASRSPHGEAFF. The DNA for the CDR3 is TGCGCCAGCCGATCTCCCCACGGGGAGGCTTTCTTT.